This TCR beta chain was profiled in a study of identical twins. This clonotype was seen a few times. Antigen unknown. The germline V and J ends were trimmed by 2 bases and 6 bases, with 4 bases remaining between them. Per the germline V gene, CDR1 is SGHAT and CDR2 is FQNNGV. The CDR3 length is 11 residues. Template switching supplied a universal primer site; unique molecular identifiers were carried on the cDNA. Each CDR3 protein gets one entry after TCRdb re-called the 5' RACE reads with MiXCR. The sample has hundreds of thousands of distinct CDR3 sequences, approximately 7.3% seen once. Donors were all healthy Caucasians. Whole-study results and caveats: A lower insertion count was a feature of abundant cord blood beta clonotypes, with no such feature in memory repertoires. Findings depended on cross-sectional statistics rather than tracking the same donors.

These data were likewise used in another study, on yellow fever vaccine responses in identical twins.

This TCR derives from a woman aged 18-29 years in good health. This rearrangement joins TRBV11-2 to TRBJ1-1; D unclear. Material for sequencing was CD8+ T cells sorted from blood. CDR3 DNA: TGTGCCAGCAGCTTAATGCCTGAAGCTTTCTTT. Translation gives CASSLMPEAFF.